This T cell receptor (beta chain) was recorded in a study of T cells in Graves' hyperthyroidism and ophthalmopathy. Study-level findings and limits: Most thyroid clonotypes with frequency above 0.001 were detected in blood.

The CDR3 runs 14 residues. Trimming removed 3 bases from V and 7 bases from J, with 17 bases in between. The V gene's germline CDR1 is SGHRS and CDR2 YFSETQ. This clonotype has at least ten counts. Antigen specificity is unknown. RNA transcripts gave rise to amplified TCR beta CDR3 regions. HTBI primers were the set used in a first-round RT-PCR of the TCR CDR3. TCRdb recomputed calls from the multiplex PCR reads with MiXCR, one row per CDR3 protein. The table lists 400,000 to 600,000 distinct CDR3 sequences, about 16% of them singletons. Not enrolled were patients with uncontrolled infection, other autoimmune disease, pregnancy or lactation.

The chain links TRBV5-1 to TRBJ2-7, with D possibly matching TRBD1 (6 bases). Sequenced material: blood. The clonotype originates from a young woman with Graves' ophthalmopathy. The CDR3: CASSSLTGPREQYF. The CDR3, as DNA: TGCGCCAGCAGCTCCCTGACAGGCCCTCGGGAGCAGTACTTC. Using reference TRBV5-1 and TRBJ2-7 for the parts outside the CDR3, the full variable domain is KAGVTQTPRYLIKTRGQQVTLSCSPISGHRSVSWYQQTPGQGLQFLFEYFSETQRNKGNFPGRFSGRQFSNSRSEMNVSTLELGDSALYLCASSSLTGPREQYFGPGTRLTVT.